This TCR beta chain was recorded in a study of Tregs in tolerant kidney transplant recipients. Study-level findings and limits: Activated donor B cell expansion appeared to reveal the most relevant donor-specific TCRbeta repertoire.

Profiled with immunoSEQ multiplex PCR; TCRdb holds only in-frame clones, not every one. Of roughly 120,000 clones listed, roughly nine tenths are singletons. On this clone itself: Its specificity is not known.

The sequence derives from a human donor in good health. The specimen was CD4+ T cells from blood.

The CDR3 DNA follows: TGTGCCAGCTCACCGGACAGAAATGAAAAACTGTTTTTT. It translates to CASSPDRNEKLFF. The V and J genes are TRBV18 and TRBJ1-4; a weak D match, TRBD1 (6 bases). Germline-derived CDR1 and CDR2 are KGHSH and LQKENI. The length of the CDR3 is 13 residues. The ends were cut back, 3 bases at V and 5 bases at J, with 7 bases in the middle.